The next 23 T cell receptor beta chains were all read from a single sample in a study of cytomegalovirus exposure and HLA in healthy donors. Vbeta (60) and Jbeta (13) primers were used in the PCR. TCRdb's table, derived via immunoSEQ multiplex PCR, lists solely in-frame clones and lacks some. The sample lists about 190,000 clones; roughly 80% were seen once. The sample was PBMCs. These receptors all come from a woman aged 30 to 39 in good health and CMV-seropositive.

CDR3 in amino acids: CASTGLAGGVSQETQYF. DNA of the CDR3: TGTGCCAGCACAGGACTAGCGGGGGGAGTTTCCCAAGAGACCCAGTACTTC. V is TRBV2 and J is TRBJ2-5; 14 bases match TRBD2. This CDR3 spans 17 amino acids. The germline CDR1 and CDR2 sequences are SNHLY and FYNNEI. V was clipped by 7 bases and J by 1 base; unmatched bases: 8.

The V gene is TRBV21-1, the J gene TRBJ2-1; the listed D gene, TRBD1, was not tested against the DNA. TRBV21-1 represents a pseudogene. CDR3 length equals 22 residues. This chain's CDR3 is CASSKGGPFGTGMREPKNEQFF. CDR3 nucleotides: TGTGCCAGCAGCAAAGGGGGCCCCTTCGGGACAGGGATGCGGGAGCCGAAAAATGAGCAGTTCTTC.

The chain carries TRBV28 and TRBJ2-1; the D is unclear. Deletions cut 7 bases from V and 4 bases from J, with 5 bases between. Germline V gene sequence: CDR1 MDHEN, CDR2 SYDVKM. The CDR3 totals 11 residues. The CDR3 DNA is TGTGCCAGCATCTCTTACAATGAGCAGTTCTTC. It encodes CASISYNEQFF. Full variable domain (rest looked up from reference TRBV28 and TRBJ2-1): DVKVTQSSRYLVKRTGEKVFLECVQDMDHENMFWYRQDPGLGLRLIYFSYDVKMKEKGDIPEGYSVSREKKERFSLILESASTNQTSMYLCASISYNEQFFGPGTRLTVL.

The CDR3 sequence is CASTQRAALSYEQYF. CDR3 coding DNA: TGTGCCAGCACCCAGAGGGCAGCCCTCTCCTACGAGCAGTACTTC. The chain uses TRBV6-4 and TRBJ2-7; TRBD2 might be the D (5 bases). This CDR3 has 15 residues. Germline V CDR1 and CDR2: MRHNA, SNTAGT. Between the trimmed V and J ends, which lost 7 bases and 0 bases, there was a span of 16 bases.

In nucleotides, the CDR3 is TGTGCCAGTAGTTTACCGGGAGTAGGCAATGAGCAGTTCTTC. This translates into CASSLPGVGNEQFF. The V and J genes are TRBV19 and TRBJ2-1; a possible D gene is TRBD2 (6 bases). V was clipped by 5 bases and J by 6 bases, with 14 bases between them. The CDR3 is 14 residues long. The germline V gene has CDR1 LNHDA and CDR2 SQIVND (reference sequence).

The chain uses TRBV19 and TRBJ1-1; D is unclear. The CDR3 runs to 15 residues. With 3 bases removed from V and 4 bases from J, the gap between germline ends came to 15 bases. Germline V gene sequence: CDR1 LNHDA, CDR2 SQIVND (reference sequence). In DNA form, the CDR3 reads TGTGCCAGTAGTATTCAAGACCTCTCGGGCACTGAAGCTTTCTTT. Translated: CASSIQDLSGTEAFF.

V and J are TRBV27 and TRBJ2-3; D is uncertain. The CDR3 is 11 residues long. V dropped 6 bases and J dropped 8 bases, with 9 bases sitting between them. CDR1 is MNHEY and CDR2 is SMNVEV in the germline V gene (reference sequence). The CDR3 protein is CASSLGTTQYF. In DNA, the CDR3 is TGTGCCAGCAGCCTAGGTACTACGCAGTATTTT.

The chain recombines TRBV18 with TRBJ2-1; D remains ambiguous. The CDR3 loop spans 12 amino acids. Germline V gene sequence: CDR1 KGHSH, CDR2 LQKENI. Trimming pared 1 base from V and 12 bases from J, leaving 10 bases between. CDR3 sequence: CASSPLAVWQFF. In DNA, the CDR3 is TGTGCCAGCTCACCACTGGCTGTTTGGCAGTTCTTC. Based on the CDR3 plus reference TRBV18 and TRBJ2-1, the full variable domain is NAGVMQNPRHLVRRRGQEARLRCSPMKGHSHVYWYRQLPEEGLKFMVYLQKENIIDESGMPKERFSAEFPKEGPSILRIQQVVRGDSAAYFCASSPLAVWQFFGPGTRLTVL.

The chain combines TRBV9 with TRBJ2-1; TRBD2 matches at 7 bases. The CDR3 has 13 amino acids. Trimming took 4 bases from V and 7 from J; bases not matched to a gene: 5. Germline CDR1 is SGDLS and CDR2 is YYNGEE. CDR3 bases: TGTGCCAGCAGCCCATGGACTAGTAATGAGCAGTTCTTC. Its protein product is CASSPWTSNEQFF.

The V and J genes are TRBV9 and TRBJ1-1; 7 bases line up with TRBD1. This CDR3 has 14 residues. CDR1 is SGDLS and CDR2 is YYNGEE in the germline V gene. J lost 1 base, V lost 3 bases, and 3 bases had no gene match. The CDR3 region is CASSERQGNTEAFF. The CDR3 coding sequence is TGTGCCAGCAGCGAACGACAGGGGAACACTGAAGCTTTCTTT.

V gene TRBV5-1 combines with J gene TRBJ2-1; 7 nucleotides agree with TRBD2. The junction had 10 bases not matched to a gene; V was cut back by 3 bases and J by 7 bases. The CDR3 length is 15 residues. Germline V lookup: CDR1 SGHRS, CDR2 YFSETQ. In nucleotides, the CDR3 is TGCGCCAGCAGCTACCGGACTAGACTCCAGAATGAGCAGTTCTTC. This sequence encodes CASSYRTRLQNEQFF.

V usage is TRBV10-3 and J usage is TRBJ2-7; 11 bases agree with TRBD1. Germline trimming cut 0 bases from V and 2 bases from J; bases unmatched to any gene: 9. Germline V gives CDR1 ENHRY, CDR2 SYGVKD. This CDR3 is built from 18 residues. The CDR3 is CAISESGTGGDSAYEQYF. The CDR3 DNA follows: TGTGCCATCAGTGAGTCAGGGACAGGGGGTGATTCAGCCTACGAGCAGTACTTC.

The genes are TRBV9 and TRBJ2-3, with 14 bases fitting TRBD2. Trimming at V came to 4 bases and at J to 5 bases, leaving 3 bases not matched to a gene. Germline loops: CDR1 SGDLS, CDR2 YYNGEE. This CDR3 has 15 residues. The DNA for the CDR3 is TGTGCCAGCAGCCTGACTAGCGGGGGGGTAGATACGCAGTATTTT. It specifies CASSLTSGGVDTQYF.

This clone was counted between two and nine times. This chain links TRBV6-4 with TRBJ2-1, with 12 bases identical to TRBD2. CDR1 is MRHNA and CDR2 is SNTAGT in the germline V gene. This CDR3 region has 15 residues. J lost 6 bases, V lost 0 bases, and 0 bases had no gene match. Here the CDR3 reads CASSDSTSGSNEQFF. CDR3 sequence (DNA): TGTGCCAGCAGTGACTCGACTAGCGGGAGCAATGAGCAGTTCTTC.

The V call is TRBV18, the J call TRBJ2-7, with 9 bases fitting TRBD1. After removal of 3 bases from V and 12 bases from J, the junction contained 6 bases not matched to a gene. In germline, CDR1 is KGHSH, CDR2 LQKENI. This CDR3 is 12 amino acids long. The CDR3 loop is CASSPPGGQGYF. As DNA, the CDR3 is TGTGCCAGCTCACCCCCAGGGGGACAGGGGTACTTC.

V and J are TRBV5-1 and TRBJ1-3, with 7 nucleotides matching TRBD1. Germline trimming cut 0 bases from V and 4 bases from J; bases unmatched to any gene: 7. CDR1 and CDR2 from the germline V gene are SGHRS and YFSETQ. This CDR3 has 16 residues. The CDR3 sequence: CASSLGHGQAGNTIYF. The CDR3 coding sequence is TGCGCCAGCAGCTTGGGCCACGGACAGGCAGGAAACACCATATATTTT.

In its sample, this clone was seen a few times. CDR3 sequence: CATLSGLAFNEQFF. The CDR3 DNA sequence: TGTGCCACCCTCTCGGGACTAGCGTTCAATGAGCAGTTCTTC. The rearrangement joins TRBV6-5 to TRBJ2-1; TRBD2 agrees at 10 bases. CDR1 and CDR2 (germline): MNHEY, SVGAGI. The J segment lost 6 bases and the V segment lost 10 bases, leaving 9 bases of the junction unmatched. CDR3 length: 14 amino acids.

The chain recombines TRBV2 with TRBJ2-5; D call uncertain. The end of the DNA aligns better with TRBJ2-7, so the J call may be wrong. This CDR3 spans 14 amino acids. Germline V lookup: CDR1 SNHLY, CDR2 FYNNEI. The CDR3 reads CASSDPPSSYEQYF. CDR3 coding DNA: TGTGCCAGCAGTGACCCACCAAGCTCCTACGAGCAGTACTTC.

This clone appeared a few times. V gene TRBV27 combines with J gene TRBJ2-3; tentative D call: TRBD2 (6 bases). Per germline, CDR1 MNHEY and CDR2 SMNVEV (reference sequence). There are 15 residues in the CDR3. The ends were cut back, 4 bases at V and 2 bases at J, with 13 bases in the middle. This CDR3 is CASSSPGTFTDTQYF. CDR3 DNA sequence: TGTGCCAGCAGTTCCCCCGGGACTTTCACAGATACGCAGTATTTT.

The genes are TRBV12-5 and TRBJ1-2; 7 nucleotides agree with TRBD1. V shed 6 bases and J 4 bases; nucleotides not matched to a gene: 14. The CDR3 totals 16 residues. Germline V gives CDR1 LGHNT, CDR2 FRNRAP. The CDR3 DNA sequence: TGTGCTAGTGGCCTAACAACAGGGGAAATTGGCTATGGCTACACCTTC. Residues: CASGLTTGEIGYGYTF.

This rearrangement joins TRBV5-1 to TRBJ2-7, with 7 bases fitting TRBD1. The germline V gene has CDR1 SGHRS and CDR2 YFSETQ. With 7 bases clipped from V and 3 bases from J, the junction kept 10 bases outside the gene matches. The CDR3 sequence is 14 residues long. CDR3 loop: CASALGDRLYEQYF. In DNA form, the CDR3 reads TGCGCCAGCGCGTTGGGGGACAGACTCTACGAGCAGTACTTC.

V and J are TRBV27 and TRBJ2-7; D perhaps matches TRBD1 (7 bases). The CDR3 length is 13 residues. Between the trimmed V and J ends, which lost 3 bases and 5 bases, there was a span of 11 bases. Per the germline V gene, CDR1 is MNHEY and CDR2 is SMNVEV (reference sequence). DNA for the CDR3: TGTGCCAGCAGTTTTGACAGGGAGGACGAGCAGTACTTC. Its translation is CASSFDREDEQYF.

This clone was seen a handful of times. This chain joins TRBV4-2 and TRBJ2-1, with D unclear. Germline V gives CDR1 LGHNA, CDR2 YNFKEQ. V was trimmed by 4 bases and J by 7 bases, leaving 8 bases between them. This CDR3 has 12 residues. CDR3 residues: CASSRSGNEQFF. The CDR3 DNA is TGTGCCAGCAGCCGATCAGGTAATGAGCAGTTCTTC.